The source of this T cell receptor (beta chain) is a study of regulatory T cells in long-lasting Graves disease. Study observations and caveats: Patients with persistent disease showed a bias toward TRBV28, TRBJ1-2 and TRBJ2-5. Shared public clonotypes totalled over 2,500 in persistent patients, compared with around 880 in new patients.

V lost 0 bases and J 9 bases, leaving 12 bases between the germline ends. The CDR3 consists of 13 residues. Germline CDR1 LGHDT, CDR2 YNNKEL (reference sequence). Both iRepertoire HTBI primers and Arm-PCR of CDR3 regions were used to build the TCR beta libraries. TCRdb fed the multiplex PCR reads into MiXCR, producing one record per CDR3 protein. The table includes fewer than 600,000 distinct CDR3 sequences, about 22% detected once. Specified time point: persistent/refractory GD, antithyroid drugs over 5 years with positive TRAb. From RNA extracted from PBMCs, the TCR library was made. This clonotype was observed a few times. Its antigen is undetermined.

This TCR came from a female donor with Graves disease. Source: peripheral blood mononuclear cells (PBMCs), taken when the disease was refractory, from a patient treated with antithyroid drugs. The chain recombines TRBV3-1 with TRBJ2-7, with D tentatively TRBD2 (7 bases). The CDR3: CASSQDGGGGQYF. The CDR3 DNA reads TGTGCCAGCAGCCAAGATGGCGGGGGCGGGCAGTACTTC.